These 14 T cell receptor beta chains share one sample of origin, sequenced in a study of T cells after yellow fever vaccination. TCRdb reprocessed the 5' RACE reads with MiXCR, giving one entry per CDR3 protein. The sample contains around 360,000 distinct CDR3 sequences, around 10% of which appear only once. Source: PBMCs, taken on the day of the first yellow fever vaccination. All receptors come from a man between 18 and 29 years old who received the YFV17D yellow fever vaccine.

This clonotype was found a few times. The gene calls are TRBV4-1 and TRBJ1-1; D might be TRBD1 (6 bases). The CDR3 extends over 17 amino acids. Germline CDR1 MGHRA, CDR2 YSYEKL. V lost 1 base to trimming and J lost 0 bases, with 15 bases between them. This CDR3 is CASSQGLTGRMNTEAFF. CDR3 coding DNA: TGCGCCAGCAGCCAAGGTCTTACAGGGAGGATGAACACTGAAGCTTTCTTT.

The chain combines TRBV9 with TRBJ2-5; no definite D call. The CDR3 contains 15 residues. CDR1 and CDR2 (germline): SGDLS, YYNGEE. Trimming removed 3 bases from V and 2 bases from J, with 14 bases in between. CDR3 nucleotides: TGTGCCAGCAGCGCCTATTCCGGGCAGCAAGAGACCCAGTACTTC. Protein: CASSAYSGQQETQYF.

The CDR3 protein is CASSLRAGNSNQPQHF. The CDR3 DNA is TGTGCCAGCAGCTTAAGGGCAGGGAATAGCAATCAGCCCCAGCATTTT. This rearrangement joins TRBV7-2 to TRBJ1-5, with TRBD1 as a possible D gene (5 bases). Per the germline V gene, CDR1 is SGHTA and CDR2 is FQGNSA. V lost 2 bases and J 0 bases, leaving 11 bases between the germline ends. The CDR3 consists of 16 residues.

V and J are TRBV7-9 and TRBJ1-1; the D gene is possibly TRBD1 (5 bases). This CDR3 spans 15 amino acids. Trimming removed 0 bases from V and 1 base from J, with 9 bases in between. The germline gives CDR1 SEHNR, CDR2 FQNEAQ (reference sequence). The CDR3 is CASSLAGGENTEAFF. The DNA of the CDR3 is TGTGCCAGCAGCTTAGCCGGAGGGGAGAACACTGAAGCTTTCTTT.

V is TRBV4-1 and J is TRBJ2-7; D possibly uses TRBD1 or TRBD2 (7 bases each). CDR1 and CDR2 from the germline V gene are MGHRA and YSYEKL. This CDR3 contains 13 residues. CDR3 region: CASSQGPRQGLLV. For the CDR3, the DNA is TGCGCCAGCAGCCAAGGGCCGCGACAGGGACTACTCGTC.

This clonotype was observed a few times. The genes are TRBV9 and TRBJ2-3; TRBD1 might be the D (5 bases). V lost 6 bases and J lost 6, with 17 bases in between. CDR1 is SGDLS, CDR2 YYNGEE, per germline. This CDR3 region has 14 residues. CDR3: CASTGAPHSDTQYF. Written as DNA, the CDR3 is TGTGCCAGCACTGGGGCTCCACACAGCGATACGCAGTATTTT.

This clonotype was counted only a few times. V gene TRBV7-2 combines with J gene TRBJ1-1; a possible D gene is TRBD1 (5 bases). Germline values: CDR1 SGHTA, CDR2 FQGNSA. This CDR3 is built from 13 residues. V was shortened by 5 bases and J by 10 bases, with 17 bases between the two germline ends. The CDR3 DNA sequence: TGTGCCAGCAGCGGACGTGGGGGACGGGCAGCTTTCTTT. It translates to CASSGRGGRAAFF. Using reference TRBV7-2 and TRBJ1-1 for the parts outside the CDR3, the full variable domain is GAGVSQSPSNKVTEKGKDVELRCDPISGHTALYWYRQSLGQGLEFLIYFQGNSAPDKSGLPSDRFSAERTGGSVSTLTIQRTQQEDSAVYLCASSGRGGRAAFFGQGTRLTVV.

This clonotype was detected a few times. The chain combines TRBV20-1 with TRBJ2-3, with D possibly being TRBD1 (5 bases). The V gene lost 3 bases and the J gene lost 4 bases, with 11 bases spanning the gap. The germline V gene encodes CDR1 DFQATT and CDR2 SNEGSKA (reference sequence). This CDR3 is 13 amino acids long. CDR3 in amino acids: CSARETVADTQYF. DNA of the CDR3: TGCAGTGCTAGGGAGACAGTCGCAGATACGCAGTATTTT.

This clonotype has only a few counts. J is TRBJ2-7 and V is TRBV4-2; D gene uncertain. CDR3 length equals 12 residues. From germline, CDR1 is LGHNA and CDR2 YNFKEQ. V dropped 4 bases and J dropped 0 bases, with 4 bases sitting between them. Here the CDR3 reads CASSPRSYEQYV. The CDR3 coding sequence is TGTGCCAGCAGCCCCCGCTCCTACGAGCAGTACGTC.

This clonotype was recorded a few times. V is TRBV5-1 and J is TRBJ2-5; 8 bases map to TRBD2. Germline V gene data show CDR1 as SGHRS and CDR2 as YFSETQ. Trimming at V came to 6 bases and at J to 5 bases, leaving 9 bases not matched to a gene. The CDR3 is 14 amino acids. CDR3 in amino acids: CASKDGGAWETQYF. CDR3 in DNA: TGCGCCAGCAAAGACGGGGGGGCGTGGGAGACCCAGTACTTC.

This clonotype was counted only a few times. The gene calls are TRBV6-2 or TRBV6-3 and TRBJ2-3; possible D gene TRBD2, 5 bases. Germline V gene data show CDR1 as MNHEY and CDR2 as SVGEGT. V dropped 0 bases and J dropped 6 bases, with 19 bases sitting between them. The CDR3 runs to 17 residues. The CDR3 sequence: CASSYSKVQRRVDTQYF. In DNA form, the CDR3 reads TGTGCCAGCAGTTACTCGAAGGTCCAGCGGAGAGTCGATACGCAGTATTTT.

This chain links TRBV12-3 or TRBV12-4 with TRBJ2-7, with 8 bases matching TRBD2. CDR3 length: 17 residues. V shed 0 bases, J shed 7 bases, and the junction held 14 bases outside the gene matches. The CDR3 DNA sequence: TGTGCCAGCAGTTTAGCGCCCAGCGGGGGATACCTTTTTGAGCAGTACTTC. Translation gives CASSLAPSGGYLFEQYF.

In its sample, this clonotype was seen a few times. The chain uses TRBV7-9 and TRBJ1-4, with TRBD1 matching 11 bases. From germline, CDR1 is SEHNR and CDR2 FQNEAQ (reference sequence). The CDR3 has 14 amino acids. The trim removed 6 bases at V and 8 bases at J, leaving 5 bases unmatched. The CDR3 sequence: CASRRTGGVEKLFF. CDR3 nucleotides: TGTGCCAGCAGAAGGACAGGGGGCGTCGAAAAACTGTTTTTT. The full variable domain, with the rest looked up from reference TRBV7-9 and TRBJ1-4, is DTGVSQNPRHKITKRGQNVTFRCDPISEHNRLYWYRQTLGQGPEFLTYFQNEAQLEKSRLLSDRFSAERPKGSFSTLEIQRTEQGDSAMYLCASRRTGGVEKLFFGSGTQLSVL.

This chain links TRBV11-2 with TRBJ1-6; D is uncertain. The CDR3 extends over 14 amino acids. The germline gives CDR1 SGHAT, CDR2 FQNNGV. V was cut by 0 bases and J by 8 bases, with 8 bases left in between. Here the CDR3 reads CASSLEGSYSPLHF. The CDR3 DNA reads TGTGCCAGCAGCTTAGAGGGCAGCTATTCACCCCTCCACTTT. Full variable domain (remainder filled in from reference TRBV11-2 and TRBJ1-6): EAGVAQSPRYKIIEKRQSVAFWCNPISGHATLYWYQQILGQGPKLLIQFQNNGVVDDSQLPKDRFSAERLKGVDSTLKIQPAKLEDSAVYLCASSLEGSYSPLHFGNGTRLTVT.